Below are 20 T cell receptor beta chains sequenced from a single sample in a study of T cells expressing NK-cell markers. TCRdb re-called the 5' RACE reads and gives one entry per CDR3 protein, without DNA. The sample's table shows under 500,000 distinct CDR3 sequences. Sequenced: blood T cells: a sorted CD56 or NKG2C T cell subset, CD4+ or CD8+ T cells, or bulk PBMC T cells (not recorded which). The source of these receptors is a woman aged 18 to 75 in good health.

The chain is built from TRBV5-1 and TRBJ2-3; TCRdb's D call of TRBD1 is untestable without DNA. Germline V gives CDR1 SGHRS, CDR2 YFSETQ. This CDR3 has 14 residues. The CDR3 reads CASSSPGGGDTQYF. Full variable domain (rest looked up from reference TRBV5-1 and TRBJ2-3): KAGVTQTPRYLIKTRGQQVTLSCSPISGHRSVSWYQQTPGQGLQFLFEYFSETQRNKGNFPGRFSGRQFSNSRSEMNVSTLELGDSALYLCASSSPGGGDTQYFGPGTRLTVL.

The chain is built from TRBV6-5 and TRBJ1-1. This CDR3 has 14 amino acids. Germline values: CDR1 MNHEY, CDR2 SVGAGI. This CDR3 is CASSYPESNTEAFF.

This sequence joins TRBV20-1 and TRBJ2-1; the D gene TCRdb calls, TRBD1, cannot be checked with no DNA. From germline, CDR1 is DFQATT and CDR2 SNEGSKA (reference sequence). The CDR3 covers 14 residues. Here the CDR3 reads CSARGDSIHNEQFF.

This chain connects TRBV2 to TRBJ2-3. Germline V gives CDR1 SNHLY, CDR2 FYNNEI. This CDR3 is 14 amino acids long. This chain's CDR3 is CASSDKSSTDTQYF.

The J gene is TRBJ1-3, the V gene TRBV6-6. The CDR3 loop spans 13 amino acids. CDR1 and CDR2 (germline): MNHNY, SVGAGI (reference sequence). CDR3 amino acids: CASSSHSGNTIYF.

The chain is built from TRBV12-3 or TRBV12-4 and TRBJ2-5. This CDR3 region has 16 residues. This chain's CDR3 is CASSFKFGYPQETQYF.

The rearrangement uses TRBV4-3 and TRBJ2-3; TCRdb designates TRBD2, a call that cannot be tested without DNA. The CDR3 covers 14 residues. The germline V gene encodes CDR1 LGHNA and CDR2 YSLEER. CDR3 amino acids: CASSQVVVSDTQYF.

CDR3 in amino acids: CSGQGSKNIQYF. The chain carries TRBV20-1 and TRBJ2-4; TCRdb returns TRBD1, unconfirmable since there is no DNA. CDR3 size: 12 residues. Germline V gives CDR1 DFQATT, CDR2 SNEGSKA (reference sequence).

V is TRBV24-1 and J is TRBJ2-2; as DNA is missing, the TRBD1 call by TCRdb cannot be tested. Germline lookup yields CDR1 KGHDR and CDR2 SFDVKD. CDR3 length equals 14 residues. CDR3 in amino acids: CATSAQGFGGELFF.

This chain connects TRBV7-3 to TRBJ1-3. This CDR3 contains 13 residues. From germline, CDR1 is SGHTA and CDR2 FQGTGA. CDR3 region: CASSPFGGNTIYF.

The rearrangement links TRBV6-1 to TRBJ1-5; TCRdb names TRBD1, which stays unverified in the absence of DNA. Germline CDR1 MNHNS, CDR2 SASEGT. CDR3 length: 14 residues. This CDR3 reads CASRSGGPHQPQHF.

The chain carries TRBV12-5 and TRBJ2-5. The CDR3 is made up of 15 amino acids. Germline CDR1 is LGHNT and CDR2 is FRNRAP. The CDR3 sequence is CASGLPQTGMETQYF.

V gene TRBV10-3 combines with J gene TRBJ2-7; TCRdb selects TRBD2, and the lack of DNA leaves this call unchecked. This CDR3 comprises 13 residues. CDR1 and CDR2 (germline): ENHRY, SYGVKD. This chain's CDR3 is CAISEGLAYEQYF.

The rearrangement uses TRBV6-2 or TRBV6-3 and TRBJ2-3; TCRdb selects TRBD1, and the lack of DNA leaves this call unchecked. This CDR3 region has 15 residues. Germline assignment: CDR1 MNHEY and CDR2 SVGEGT. The CDR3 sequence: CASSFSAPLADTQYF.

CDR3 sequence reads: CSAGRLAGYQETQYF. The chain joins TRBV20-1 to TRBJ2-5; without DNA, the TCRdb call of TRBD2 cannot be checked. This CDR3 is 15 amino acids long. Germline CDR1 reads DFQATT; CDR2 reads SNEGSKA (reference sequence).

The V call is TRBV5-1, the J call TRBJ2-1; the D call of TRBD2 rests on TCRdb alone, since no DNA is present to check it. This CDR3 has 16 residues. CDR1 and CDR2 from the germline V gene are SGHRS and YFSETQ. CDR3: CASSLGRTSGYNEQFF.

The chain links TRBV7-2 to TRBJ1-6; lacking DNA, the TRBD1 call made by TCRdb goes unchecked. This CDR3 has 16 residues. Germline CDR1 and CDR2: SGHTA and FQGNSA. The CDR3 reads CASSRQGANYNSPLHF.

The chain couples TRBV7-9 to TRBJ2-3; TCRdb gives TRBD1 as the D gene, but with no DNA this cannot be confirmed. There are 15 residues in the CDR3. Per germline, CDR1 SEHNR and CDR2 FQNEAQ (reference sequence). The CDR3 protein is CASSSLLTGGDTQYF.

The chain combines TRBV4-1 with TRBJ1-2; TCRdb reports TRBD1, a call that lacks DNA to check it against. Looked up from germline, CDR1 is MGHRA and CDR2 is YSYEKL. The CDR3 covers 17 residues. CDR3 sequence reads: CASSPGTGGRRGYGYTF.

V gene TRBV4-3 combines with J gene TRBJ2-3; TCRdb's assignment of TRBD1 cannot be checked, as there is no DNA. CDR1 is LGHNA, CDR2 YSLEER, per germline. The CDR3 runs to 15 residues. CDR3: CASSQGEEGTDTQYF.